This TCR beta chain was found in a study of OX40 agonist ivuxolimab in advanced cancers. Study information: Ivuxolimab, which is an agonistic anti-OX40 (CD134) antibody, was administered to the patients.

Whole-study findings and limits: Dosing at 0.1 to 3.0 mg/kg was accompanied by clonal expansion of CD4+ and CD8+ blood T cells by week 6. Some nonresponders additionally presented with little normalized T-cell clonal expansion. Antigens targeted by the expanded peripheral T cells were not determined.

This clone appeared a few times. Its antigen is currently unknown. Repertoires were generated with immunoSEQ multiplex PCR, while TCRdb's copy carries only in-frame clones and drops some. The sample has 96,000 or so clones, approximately 84% seen once. The CDR3 loop spans 17 amino acids. The sample consisted of CD4+ or CD8+ T cells sorted from blood, taken in a trial of the OX40 agonist ivuxolimab. The sequence was obtained from an adult with an advanced solid tumor such as melanoma, head and neck, liver or kidney cancer. V is TRBV12-2 and J is TRBJ1-1; the DNA was not used to check the table's D call, TRBD1. TRBV12-2 is a listed pseudogene. As DNA, the CDR3 is TGTGCAAGTCGCTTAGGCCCACCGGGACAGGGGGCTACTGAAGCTTTCTTT. Encoded protein: CASRLGPPGQGATEAFF.